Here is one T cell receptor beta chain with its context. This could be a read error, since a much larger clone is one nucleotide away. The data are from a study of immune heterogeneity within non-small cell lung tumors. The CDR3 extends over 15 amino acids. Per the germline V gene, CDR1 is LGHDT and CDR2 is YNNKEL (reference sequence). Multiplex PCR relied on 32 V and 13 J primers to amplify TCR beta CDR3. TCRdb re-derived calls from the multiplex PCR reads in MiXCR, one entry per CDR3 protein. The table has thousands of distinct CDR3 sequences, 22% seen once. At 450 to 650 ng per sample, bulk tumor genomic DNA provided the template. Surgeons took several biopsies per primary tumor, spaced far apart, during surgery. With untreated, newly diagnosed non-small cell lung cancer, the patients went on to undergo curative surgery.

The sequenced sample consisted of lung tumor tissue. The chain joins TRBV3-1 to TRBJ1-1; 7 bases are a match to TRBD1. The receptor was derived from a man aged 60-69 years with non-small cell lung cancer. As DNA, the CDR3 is TGTGCCAGCAGCAAGAGAGACAGGGAGGTCACTGAAGCTTTATTT. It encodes CASSKRDREVTEALF.